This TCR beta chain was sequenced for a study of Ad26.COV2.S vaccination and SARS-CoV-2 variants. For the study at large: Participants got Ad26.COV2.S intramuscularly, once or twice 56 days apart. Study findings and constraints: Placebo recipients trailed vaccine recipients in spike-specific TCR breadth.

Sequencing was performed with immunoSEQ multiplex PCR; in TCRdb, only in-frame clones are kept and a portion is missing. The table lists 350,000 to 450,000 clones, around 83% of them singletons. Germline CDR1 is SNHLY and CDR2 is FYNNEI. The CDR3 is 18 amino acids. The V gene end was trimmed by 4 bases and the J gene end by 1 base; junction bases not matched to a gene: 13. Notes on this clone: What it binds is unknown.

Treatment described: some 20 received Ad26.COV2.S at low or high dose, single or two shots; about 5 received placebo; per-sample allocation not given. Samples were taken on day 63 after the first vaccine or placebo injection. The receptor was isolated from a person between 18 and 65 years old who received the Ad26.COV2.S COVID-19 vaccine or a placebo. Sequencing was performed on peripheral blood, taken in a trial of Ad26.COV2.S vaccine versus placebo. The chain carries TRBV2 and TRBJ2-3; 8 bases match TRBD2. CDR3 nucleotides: TGTGCCAGCAGTGTTTCCAGCGGGAGAGGGAGTGGCACAGATACGCAGTATTTT. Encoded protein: CASSVSSGRGSGTDTQYF.